The rows below give T cell receptor beta chains drawn from one sample of a study of early stage breast cancer tumors. The repertoire was sequenced with immunoSEQ multiplex PCR; TCRdb's copy has only in-frame clones and lacks some. The top ten clones hold about 4.5% of a sample with approximately 70,000 clones, 65% to 85% of them seen once. The source material was blood. The receptors here all came from a person aged 35 to 50 with breast cancer. Each CDR3 is given with its conserved first and last residue. Fields, in order: D gene, clone size, J gene, CDR3 length, V gene, CDR3 DNA, CDR3 protein. A D gene is named only where the DNA matches it firmly. Size tells how often a clone was seen (once, few, many) or the class of an expanded clone, and some rows leave it out.

D: TRBD1
size: NA
J: TRBJ1-2
length: 12
V: TRBV6-5
DNA: TGTGCCAGCAGTCCTACAGGACAGGGCTCCACCTTC
CDR3: CASSPTGQGSTF

D: NA
size: NA
J: TRBJ2-5
length: 11
V: TRBV5-6
DNA: TGTGCCAGCAGCTTCTTGAGGACCCAGTACTTC
CDR3: CASSFLRTQYF

D: NA
size: NA
J: TRBJ1-1
length: 13
V: TRBV18
DNA: TGTGCCAGCAAGGAGTTGGAAAGGACTGGGGCTTTCTTT
CDR3: CASKELERTGAFF

D: NA
size: NA
J: TRBJ1-1
length: 14
V: TRBV27
DNA: TGTGCCAGCAGTTTAGGGCCTTCGAACACTGAAGCTTTCTTT
CDR3: CASSLGPSNTEAFF

D: NA
size: NA
J: TRBJ2-5
length: 13
V: TRBV4-1
DNA: TGCGCCACCTCGAGGGGGGAGGTAGAGACCCAGTACTTC
CDR3: CATSRGEVETQYF

D: TRBD1
size: NA
J: TRBJ2-7
length: 14
V: TRBV7-9
DNA: TGTGCCAGCAGCTCTCCGGGACAGCCTCACGAGCAGTACTTC
CDR3: CASSSPGQPHEQYF

D: NA
size: NA
J: TRBJ2-4
length: 11
V: TRBV25-1
DNA: TGTGCCAGCAGTGATAACTACATTCAGTACTTC
CDR3: CASSDNYIQYF

D: TRBD1
size: NA
J: TRBJ2-2
length: 15
V: TRBV29-1
DNA: TGCAGCGCCGAGGGCCAGGGGGTGAACACCGGGGAGCTGTTTTTT
CDR3: CSAEGQGVNTGELFF

D: TRBD2
size: NA
J: TRBJ2-1
length: 15
V: TRBV7-2
DNA: TGTGCCAGCAGCAGGCGGGAGAGGGTATACAATGAGCAGTTCTTC
CDR3: CASSRRERVYNEQFF

D: NA
size: NA
J: TRBJ2-7
length: 15
V: TRBV6-5
DNA: TGTGCCAGCAGTTATGAGCGGAATCACCCCTACGAGCAGTACTTC
CDR3: CASSYERNHPYEQYF

D: NA
size: NA
J: TRBJ2-5
length: 14
V: TRBV28
DNA: TGTGCCAGCAGTTTTGGGTGGGGGAAAGAGACCCAGTACTTC
CDR3: CASSFGWGKETQYF

D: TRBD2
size: NA
J: TRBJ2-3
length: 14
V: TRBV10-3
DNA: TGTGCCACGTCACTAGCGGGAGGTAAAGATACGCAGTATTTT
CDR3: CATSLAGGKDTQYF

D: TRBD2
size: once
J: TRBJ2-3
length: 16
V: TRBV9
DNA: TGTGCCAGCAGCGCACGGACTAGCGGGGGCACAGATACGCAGTATTTT
CDR3: CASSARTSGGTDTQYF

D: TRBD1
size: NA
J: TRBJ2-7
length: 14
V: TRBV28
DNA: TGTGCCAGCAGTTTCGGGACAGGTTCGCGGGAGCAGTACTTC
CDR3: CASSFGTGSREQYF